Below, 20 T cell receptor beta chains from the same sample are listed, as sequenced in a study of blood T cells in healthy people across ages. With a J-beta primer mix and a sample-barcoded 5' primer, a second PCR ran about 6 to 11 cycles. TCRdb re-derived calls from the 5' RACE reads in MiXCR, one entry per CDR3 protein. The profile shows around 970,000 distinct CDR3 sequences, approximately 50% of them singletons. The material sequenced was blood. These receptors all come from a woman aged 60-75 years in good health.

The gene calls are TRBV9 and TRBJ1-2; D gene uncertain. CDR1 and CDR2 from the germline V gene are SGDLS and YYNGEE. The V gene lost 0 bases and the J gene lost 8 bases, with 8 bases spanning the gap. The CDR3 spans 12 residues. The CDR3 sequence: CASSVVGGGYTF. The DNA for the CDR3 is TGTGCCAGCAGCGTAGTGGGCGGCGGCTACACCTTC.

This chain joins TRBV15 and TRBJ2-4; D is undetermined. This CDR3 spans 15 amino acids. The ends were cut back, 2 bases at V and 2 bases at J, with 10 bases in the middle. Germline values: CDR1 LNHNV, CDR2 YYDKDF (reference sequence). CDR3 bases: TGTGCCACCAGCAGATCCGGAGAAACCAAAAACATTCAGTACTTC. Its protein product is CATSRSGETKNIQYF.

The chain joins TRBV14 to TRBJ2-7, with 8 nucleotides matching TRBD2. Unmatched junction bases numbered 8, after V lost 4 bases and J lost 3 bases. CDR3 size: 15 residues. CDR1 is SGHDN and CDR2 is FVKESK in the germline V gene. In DNA form, the CDR3 reads TGTGCCAGCAGCCGAGGAGGCGCGGGAGGCTACGAGCAGTACTTC. Its translation: CASSRGGAGGYEQYF.

The chain carries TRBV15 and TRBJ1-2; D is possibly TRBD1 (5 bases). The germline V and J ends were trimmed by 1 base and 6 bases, with 18 bases remaining between them. The CDR3 length is 16 residues. CDR1 and CDR2 (germline): LNHNV, YYDKDF (reference sequence). The CDR3 loop reads CATSRGIIGEWDGYTF. In nucleotides, the CDR3 is TGTGCCACCAGCAGAGGAATTATAGGGGAATGGGATGGCTACACCTTC.

The chain uses TRBV20-1 and TRBJ2-1, with 11 nucleotides matching TRBD2. Germline V CDR1 and CDR2: DFQATT, SNEGSKA (reference sequence). The CDR3 is 14 residues long. J gave up 6 bases and V 0 bases, and 1 base lay outside the gene matches. The CDR3 here is CSARDSGRANEQFF. Written as DNA, the CDR3 is TGCAGTGCTAGAGATAGCGGGAGGGCCAATGAGCAGTTCTTC.

The V and J genes are TRBV29-1 and TRBJ2-1, with D maybe TRBD1 (6 bases). V lost 2 bases and J 6 bases, leaving 17 bases between the germline ends. Germline CDR1 SQVTM, CDR2 ANQGSEA. The CDR3 is 15 amino acids. CDR3 in amino acids: CSVEHGGPRVNEQFF. The CDR3 DNA sequence: TGCAGCGTTGAACATGGGGGCCCGCGGGTCAATGAGCAGTTCTTC.

V is TRBV4-2 and J is TRBJ2-7, with D unclear. This CDR3 is built from 16 residues. Per germline, CDR1 LGHNA and CDR2 YNFKEQ. The V gene lost 0 bases and the J gene lost 7 bases, with 19 bases spanning the gap. The CDR3 bases are TGTGCCAGCAGCCAAGATAGCCAGACGAAACGCAATGAGCAGTACTTC. Protein: CASSQDSQTKRNEQYF.

The rearrangement joins TRBV7-3 to TRBJ2-7; 9 bases line up with TRBD2. The CDR3 covers 14 residues. Germline CDR1 reads SGHTA; CDR2 reads FQGTGA. J was trimmed by 3 bases and V by 5 bases; bases with no gene match: 5. CDR3 amino acids: CASSISGRGYEQYF. The CDR3 region has the DNA TGTGCCAGCAGCATTAGCGGGAGAGGCTACGAGCAGTACTTC. Based on the CDR3 plus reference TRBV7-3 and TRBJ2-7, the full variable domain is GAGVSQTPSNKVTEKGKYVELRCDPISGHTALYWYRQSLGQGPEFLIYFQGTGAADDSGLPNDRFFAVRPEGSVSTLKIQRTERGDSAVYLCASSISGRGYEQYFGPGTRLTVT.

The chain carries TRBV12-3 or TRBV12-4 and TRBJ2-1; 8 positions agree with TRBD1. The trim removed 5 bases at V and 15 bases at J, leaving 6 bases unmatched. The CDR3 sequence is 11 residues long. CDR3 nucleotide sequence: TGTGCCAGCAGTGGACAGGGCCAGGGGTTCTTC. Protein product: CASSGQGQGFF.

This clonotype was detected a few times. The chain uses TRBV29-1 and TRBJ2-7, with 9 bases that match TRBD2. Unmatched junction bases numbered 12, after V lost 7 bases and J lost 2 bases. From germline, CDR1 is SQVTM and CDR2 ANQGSEA. The CDR3 is 15 residues long. CDR3 DNA sequence: TGCAGCGCCCAGCGGGCTAGCGGGGCAACCTACGAGCAGTACTTC. Translating it yields CSAQRASGATYEQYF.

There are a few counts of this clonotype. J is TRBJ2-2 and V is TRBV2, with D uncertain. Per the germline V gene, CDR1 is SNHLY and CDR2 is FYNNEI. Trimming shortened V by 3 bases and J by 3 bases, and 5 bases separated the two germline ends. The CDR3 contains 13 residues. The CDR3 bases are TGTGCCAGCAGTGATCAGTACACCGGGGAGCTGTTTTTT. This gives the protein CASSDQYTGELFF.

This clonotype was seen only a few times. The V and J genes are TRBV7-2 and TRBJ2-1, with 8 bases aligning to TRBD1. The trim removed 0 bases at V and 7 bases at J, leaving 8 bases unmatched. CDR3 length equals 16 residues. Germline lookup yields CDR1 SGHTA and CDR2 FQGNSA. In DNA, the CDR3 is TGTGCCAGCAGCTTAGCCCCAGGGGGCGGACAGAATGAGCAGTTCTTC. Its protein is CASSLAPGGGQNEQFF.

The J gene is TRBJ2-1, the V gene TRBV7-2; the D call may be TRBD1 or TRBD2 (6 bases each). The end of the DNA aligns better with TRBJ2-7, so the J call may be wrong. This CDR3 is 15 amino acids long. The V gene's germline CDR1 is SGHTA and CDR2 FQGNSA. The DNA for the CDR3 is TGTGCCAGCAGCCTAAAGGGGGGCCCCTACAATGAGCAGTACTTC. Translated, it gives CASSLKGGPYNEQYF.

This clonotype has just a few counts. This chain connects TRBV11-2 to TRBJ2-5; D not certain. TRBJ2-7 explains the end of the DNA better; the J call may be wrong. In germline, CDR1 is SGHAT, CDR2 FQNNGV. CDR3 length: 12 amino acids. DNA of the CDR3: TGTGCCAGCAGCCCTCAGGCTCCCGAGCAGTACTTC. The encoded protein is CASSPQAPEQYF.

This clonotype was seen a handful of times. The chain combines TRBV20-1 with TRBJ2-7; TRBD2 matches at 9 bases. V was clipped by 4 bases and J by 3 bases; unmatched bases: 4. Germline V gene data show CDR1 as DFQATT and CDR2 as SNEGSKA (reference sequence). The length of the CDR3 is 13 residues. CDR3 in DNA: TGCAGTGCTACAATAGCGGGAGTCTACGAGCAGTACTTC. Protein product: CSATIAGVYEQYF.

This chain connects TRBV6-2 or TRBV6-3 to TRBJ2-3; the D gene is possibly TRBD2 (5 bases). V was cut by 4 bases and J by 2 bases, with 10 bases left in between. There are 14 residues in the CDR3. Per the germline V gene, CDR1 is MNHEY and CDR2 is SVGEGT. This chain's CDR3 is CASSFREFTDTQYF. DNA of the CDR3: TGTGCCAGCAGTTTTCGGGAATTCACAGATACGCAGTATTTT.

In this sample, this clonotype turned up a few times. The chain links TRBV4-3 to TRBJ1-3; 9 nucleotides agree with TRBD1. The germline CDR1 and CDR2 sequences are LGHNA and YSLEER. The CDR3 runs to 16 residues. After removal of 4 bases from V and 3 bases from J, the junction contained 7 bases not matched to a gene. The CDR3 DNA reads as TGCGCCAGCAGCCGAGGTACAGGGGGCATTGGAAACACCATATATTTT. Translation gives CASSRGTGGIGNTIYF.

The J gene is TRBJ2-7, the V gene TRBV27; possible D gene TRBD2, 6 bases. The germline V and J ends were trimmed by 8 bases and 7 bases, with 18 bases remaining between them. Germline CDR1 reads MNHEY; CDR2 reads SMNVEV (reference sequence). The length of the CDR3 is 13 residues. CDR3 in DNA: TGTGCCAGCTGGGGAAGGAGGGCCTTAGAGCAGTACTTC. Its protein is CASWGRRALEQYF.

The chain employs TRBV12-3 or TRBV12-4 and TRBJ2-7; the D gene is possibly TRBD1 (6 bases). The J call may be faulty, since TRBJ2-5 better matches the DNA end. The CDR3 extends over 13 amino acids. This chain's CDR3 is CASTMRGLETQYF. The CDR3 DNA is TGTGCCAGCACCATGAGGGGGTTGGAGACCCAGTACTTC.

V is TRBV10-1 and J is TRBJ1-4; D uncertain. Trimming took 4 bases from V and 5 from J, leaving 8 bases between them. Germline V gene lookup returns CDR1 WNHNN and CDR2 SYGVQD (reference sequence). The CDR3 length is 13 residues. The CDR3 DNA reads TGCGCCAGCAGTGGATTCGGGAATGAAAAACTGTTTTTT. It codes for CASSGFGNEKLFF.